This is a list of T cell receptor beta chains from one sample in a study of T cell changes during pregnancy in multiple sclerosis. Sequencing was performed with immunoSEQ multiplex PCR; in TCRdb, only in-frame clones are kept and a portion is missing. The sample records more than 15,000 clones, roughly nine tenths being singletons. The material was CD8+ T cells from peripheral blood mononuclear cells, obtained in the second trimester of pregnancy. These receptors all come from a female donor in good health, enrolled as a control in a pregnancy study. CDR3s include the opening cysteine and the closing phenylalanine or tryptophan. The D gene is left open where the match is weak. Size tells how often a clone was seen (once, few, many) or the class of an expanded clone, and some rows leave it out.

J gene: TRBJ2-1
V gene: TRBV7-9
D gene: TRBD2
clone size: NA
CDR3 DNA: TGTGCCAGCAGATTCTGGGGGGGGAGGGTCTGGGAGCAGTTCTTC
CDR3 protein: CASRFWGGRVWEQFF

J gene: TRBJ2-2
V gene: TRBV10-3
D gene: TRBD1
clone size: NA
CDR3 DNA: TGTGCCATCAGCGCACACACAGGGGTTGCGGGCACCGGGGAGCTGTTTTTT
CDR3 protein: CAISAHTGVAGTGELFF

J gene: TRBJ1-2
V gene: TRBV5-4
D gene: NA
clone size: few
CDR3 DNA: TGTGCCAGCAGCTTAACTTTACCAGGGAGGGAAGGCTACACCTTC
CDR3 protein: CASSLTLPGREGYTF

J gene: TRBJ2-7
V gene: TRBV27
D gene: TRBD2
clone size: NA
CDR3 DNA: TGTGCCAGCATGAGGACTAGCGGGAGCGCCGTCCTCAGCGAGCAGTACTTC
CDR3 protein: CASMRTSGSAVLSEQYF

J gene: TRBJ2-2
V gene: TRBV15
D gene: TRBD1
clone size: NA
CDR3 DNA: TGTGCCACCAGCAGGGGACAGAAGGACACCGGGGAGCTGTTTTTT
CDR3 protein: CATSRGQKDTGELFF

J gene: TRBJ2-3
V gene: TRBV5-6
D gene: TRBD2
clone size: NA
CDR3 DNA: TGTGCCAGCAGCCCAGGACTAGCGGGGATCACAGATACGCAGTATTTT
CDR3 protein: CASSPGLAGITDTQYF

J gene: TRBJ2-2
V gene: TRBV11-2
D gene: TRBD2
clone size: NA
CDR3 DNA: TGTGCCAGCATCGACCCGGGACTAGCGGGGATCGGGGAGCTGTTTTTT
CDR3 protein: CASIDPGLAGIGELFF

J gene: TRBJ1-1
V gene: TRBV5-1
D gene: NA
clone size: once
CDR3 DNA: TGCGCCAGCAGCCTAACCTTGGGCCATGGCGAAGCTTTCTTT
CDR3 protein: CASSLTLGHGEAFF

J gene: TRBJ1-1
V gene: TRBV29-1
D gene: TRBD1
clone size: NA
CDR3 DNA: TGCAGCGTTCGTTCCGGGACAGACACTGAAGCTTTCTTT
CDR3 protein: CSVRSGTDTEAFF

J gene: TRBJ1-2
V gene: TRBV7-9
D gene: NA
clone size: NA
CDR3 DNA: TGTGCCAGCAGCTTAATCCGGGACACCCCGAATGGCTACACCTTC
CDR3 protein: CASSLIRDTPNGYTF

J gene: TRBJ2-3
V gene: TRBV7-3
D gene: NA
clone size: once
CDR3 DNA: TGTGCCAGCAGCTCTACAGGGACAGATACGCAGTATTTT
CDR3 protein: CASSSTGTDTQYF

J gene: TRBJ2-1
V gene: TRBV19
D gene: NA
clone size: NA
CDR3 DNA: TGTGCCAGTAGTATAGATGGCGGAGGCCCCTCATCCTACAATGAGCAGTTCTTC
CDR3 protein: CASSIDGGGPSSYNEQFF

J gene: TRBJ1-2
V gene: TRBV27
D gene: NA
clone size: NA
CDR3 DNA: TGTGCCAGCAGCCCTAGGGGCGAGGCAGCCGGTCATGGCTACACCTTC
CDR3 protein: CASSPRGEAAGHGYTF

J gene: TRBJ2-1
V gene: TRBV19
D gene: NA
clone size: NA
CDR3 DNA: TGTGCCAGTAGTTGGGGGGAGGTCTACAATGAGCAGTTCTTC
CDR3 protein: CASSWGEVYNEQFF

J gene: TRBJ1-5
V gene: TRBV27
D gene: TRBD1
clone size: NA
CDR3 DNA: TGTGCCAGCAGTTTCGACAGGGTGGGCCAGCCCCAGCATTTT
CDR3 protein: CASSFDRVGQPQHF

J gene: TRBJ2-2
V gene: TRBV6-1
D gene: NA
clone size: NA
CDR3 DNA: TGTGCCAGCCCCCGAGGGGGGGACCACACCGGGGAGCTGTTTTTT
CDR3 protein: CASPRGGDHTGELFF

J gene: TRBJ2-2
V gene: TRBV6-1
D gene: TRBD2
clone size: few
CDR3 DNA: TGTGCCAGCACCGCTTTGGGCGGGAGCACCGGGGAGCTGTTTTTT
CDR3 protein: CASTALGGSTGELFF

J gene: TRBJ1-2
V gene: TRBV28
D gene: TRBD1
clone size: NA
CDR3 DNA: TGTGCCAGCAGCCAACAGGGGGCGTTCGGCTACACCTTC
CDR3 protein: CASSQQGAFGYTF

J gene: TRBJ2-1
V gene: TRBV18
D gene: TRBD1
clone size: NA
CDR3 DNA: TGTGCCAGCTCACCATCGCTAAGGCTGGGACAGGGTTCGAATGAGCAGTTCTTC
CDR3 protein: CASSPSLRLGQGSNEQFF

J gene: TRBJ1-2
V gene: TRBV11-2
D gene: TRBD1
clone size: NA
CDR3 DNA: TGTGCCAGCAGCTTAGATCCGACAGGGTTCTATGGCTACACCTTC
CDR3 protein: CASSLDPTGFYGYTF

J gene: TRBJ2-3
V gene: TRBV6-5
D gene: NA
clone size: NA
CDR3 DNA: TGTGCCAGCAGTCCCCCAAACACAGATACGCAGTATTTT
CDR3 protein: CASSPPNTDTQYF

J gene: TRBJ2-7
V gene: TRBV6-5
D gene: NA
clone size: few
CDR3 DNA: TGTGCCAGCAGTGGGTCCTACGACGGGGCCTACGAGCAGTACTTC
CDR3 protein: CASSGSYDGAYEQYF

J gene: TRBJ2-1
V gene: TRBV29-1
D gene: TRBD2
clone size: NA
CDR3 DNA: TGCAGCGGGGGACTAGCGGGAGCCAATCTCCTAGATTACAATGAGCAGTTCTTC
CDR3 protein: CSGGLAGANLLDYNEQFF

J gene: TRBJ2-7
V gene: TRBV6-5
D gene: NA
clone size: NA
CDR3 DNA: TGTGCCAGCAGTTACTCTGCGGCCTCCTACGAGCAGTACTTC
CDR3 protein: CASSYSAASYEQYF

J gene: TRBJ1-5
V gene: TRBV27
D gene: NA
clone size: once
CDR3 DNA: TGTGCCAGCAGTACTCAGGTTTCTCAGCCCCAGCATTTT
CDR3 protein: CASSTQVSQPQHF

J gene: TRBJ2-7
V gene: TRBV18
D gene: TRBD1
clone size: NA
CDR3 DNA: TGTGCCAGCTCACCGTCGGGACAGATCCCCGGGGACGAGCAGTACTTC
CDR3 protein: CASSPSGQIPGDEQYF

J gene: TRBJ2-7
V gene: TRBV27
D gene: NA
clone size: NA
CDR3 DNA: TGTGCCAGCAGTTTAGCGGGACCCCGCTACGAGCAGTACTTC
CDR3 protein: CASSLAGPRYEQYF

J gene: TRBJ2-7
V gene: TRBV6-5
D gene: NA
clone size: medium-sized
CDR3 DNA: TGTGCCAGCAACGCGGGGACAGACACTAAAGAGCAGTACTTC
CDR3 protein: CASNAGTDTKEQYF

J gene: TRBJ1-4
V gene: TRBV19
D gene: TRBD1
clone size: NA
CDR3 DNA: TGTGCCAGTAGTCGTGGACAGGGGCGGTTTTTT
CDR3 protein: CASSRGQGRFF

J gene: TRBJ1-5
V gene: TRBV19
D gene: NA
clone size: NA
CDR3 DNA: TGTGCCAGTAGTATCTGGCACGGCAATCAGCCCCAGCATTTT
CDR3 protein: CASSIWHGNQPQHF